The present TCR beta chain was sequenced within a study of T cells in Graves' hyperthyroidism and ophthalmopathy. Broader study findings: The model made its ophthalmopathy prediction, and onset followed a median approximately 6 months later.

RNA transcripts gave rise to amplified TCR beta CDR3 regions. TCR CDR3 underwent first-round RT-PCR with the HTBI primer set. One entry per CDR3 protein, called by TCRdb with MiXCR from the multiplex PCR reads. The profile covers about 250,000 distinct CDR3 sequences, with roughly 22% appearing a single time and approximately 35% taken by the ten largest. Germline values: CDR1 MDHEN, CDR2 SYDVKM. The germline V and J ends were trimmed by 4 bases and 5 bases, with 14 bases remaining between them. The CDR3 contains 14 residues. Remarks on this clonotype: Its antigen is unknown.

Uncontrolled infection, other autoimmune disease, pregnancy or lactation excluded patients. The sequence was collected from a woman between 40 and 50 years old with Graves' ophthalmopathy. This chain joins TRBV28 and TRBJ2-5; D perhaps matches TRBD2 (6 bases). The sequencing input was blood. The CDR3 sequence is CASSSPEGWETQYF. CDR3 DNA: TGTGCCAGCAGTTCGCCGGAGGGTTGGGAGACCCAGTACTTC.